The present T cell receptor (beta chain) was sequenced within a study of early T cells in non-severe SARS-CoV-2 infection. In TCRdb, the 5' RACE reads were re-called with MiXCR into one record per CDR3 protein. The sample yields 55,000 to 75,000 distinct CDR3 sequences, around 9.9% seen once. This clonotype turned up a few times. Sequencing used whole blood. The TCR originated in an adult who was a healthcare worker with PCR-confirmed SARS-CoV-2 infection or an uninfected control (not recorded which).

In nucleotides, the CDR3 is TGTGCCAGTAGTATCGGGCGACTAGCGGGGGGAAGTTCGGAGACCCAGTACTTC. Its protein product is CASSIGRLAGGSSETQYF. The V and J genes are TRBV19 and TRBJ2-5; 13 bases are a match to TRBD2. CDR1 is LNHDA and CDR2 is SQIVND in the germline V gene (reference sequence). V trimming: 3 bases; J trimming: 5 bases; junction bases outside the gene matches: 12. This CDR3 is built from 18 residues.